One sample yielded the 12 T cell receptor beta chains listed below, sequenced in a study of shared clonotypes between healthy human individuals. Libraries were prepared by immunoSEQ multiplex PCR; TCRdb keeps only in-frame clonotypes and omits some of them. The data contain roughly 2.5 million clones, 90% to 95% of them singletons. The source material was naive CD4+ T cells sorted from blood. This sample's subset: CD45RA+ positively selected. The receptors stem from a man aged 18 to 29 in good health.

Only one count was recorded for this clone. CDR3 sequence (DNA): TGCGCCAGCAGCCAAGATCTTGGATACTCTAACTATGGCTACACCTTC. It yields the protein CASSQDLGYSNYGYTF. This chain links TRBV4-3 with TRBJ1-2; unclear D gene. V lost 0 bases, J lost 0 bases, and 11 bases lay in between. Germline V lookup: CDR1 LGHNA, CDR2 YSLEER. This CDR3 region has 16 residues.

The chain carries TRBV5-1 and TRBJ2-2; a possible D gene is TRBD2 (5 bases). Between the trimmed V and J ends, which lost 0 bases and 2 bases, there was a span of 11 bases. The CDR3 loop spans 16 amino acids. Per germline, CDR1 SGHRS and CDR2 YFSETQ. The CDR3: CASSLAPSSNTGELFF. DNA for the CDR3: TGCGCCAGCAGCTTGGCCCCTAGCAGTAACACCGGGGAGCTGTTTTTT.

There are a few counts of this clone. The chain links TRBV9 to TRBJ1-2; D remains unclear. V was cut by 0 bases and J by 7 bases, with 13 bases left in between. This CDR3 comprises 14 residues. Looked up from germline, CDR1 is SGDLS and CDR2 is YYNGEE. The chain's CDR3 is CASSVGSGSSGYTF. The CDR3, as DNA: TGTGCCAGCAGCGTAGGCAGCGGTAGCTCTGGCTACACCTTC.

This chain joins TRBV30 and TRBJ2-3; D may be TRBD1 (6 bases). Germline V gene lookup returns CDR1 GTSNPN and CDR2 SVGIG (reference sequence). This CDR3 comprises 14 residues. V was clipped by 3 bases and J by 2 bases, with 12 bases between them. This CDR3 is CAWRRDTHTDTQYF. The CDR3 DNA follows: TGTGCCTGGAGAAGGGACACCCACACAGATACGCAGTATTTT.

V usage is TRBV9 and J usage is TRBJ2-5, with 8 bases identical to TRBD2. The DNA matches TRBJ2-7 better at its end, which makes the J call doubtful. This CDR3 is 14 amino acids long. In germline, CDR1 is SGDLS, CDR2 YYNGEE. CDR3 DNA sequence: TGTGCCAGCAGCGTACGGGCGGGAGGCTACGAGCAGTACTTC. Its translation: CASSVRAGGYEQYF.

The genes are TRBV27 and TRBJ1-1, with 7 nucleotides matching TRBD1. This CDR3 has 15 amino acids. The germline gives CDR1 MNHEY, CDR2 SMNVEV (reference sequence). Trimming cost V 6 bases and J 1 base; bases outside gene matches: 8. The CDR3 reads CASSPRTGSNTEAFF. CDR3 DNA sequence: TGTGCCAGCAGCCCTCGGACAGGTTCGAACACTGAAGCTTTCTTT.

V usage is TRBV27 and J usage is TRBJ1-2, with TRBD1 as a possible D gene (6 bases). V gave up 6 bases and J gave up 2 bases, with 13 bases separating them. This CDR3 has 14 residues. The germline gives CDR1 MNHEY, CDR2 SMNVEV (reference sequence). The CDR3 spells CASSYNGQNYGYTF. The CDR3 nucleotides are TGTGCCAGCAGCTACAATGGACAGAACTATGGCTACACCTTC.

The sample holds a few counts of this clone. The chain employs TRBV7-2 and TRBJ1-5; D gene uncertain. CDR3 length: 16 residues. The germline V and J ends were trimmed by 3 bases and 8 bases, with 20 bases remaining between them. Germline CDR1 and CDR2: SGHTA and FQGNSA. The CDR3, as DNA: TGTGCCAGCAGCTTTGGAGGCACGTCCTCTTCCAAGCCCCAGCATTTT. Its translation: CASSFGGTSSSKPQHF.

Comment on this clone: A junction boundary mismatches the germline segment, possibly from a read error. The J gene is TRBJ2-5, the V gene TRBV7-7; no clear D. CDR1 is SSHAT, CDR2 FNYEAQ, per germline (reference sequence). The CDR3 is made up of 13 amino acids. The CDR3 reads CASSAQVQETQYF. The DNA for the CDR3 is TGTGCTAGCAGCGCCCAGGTACAAGAGACCCAGTACTTC.

The chain combines TRBV5-6 with TRBJ2-5, with D possibly being TRBD2 (6 bases). Gene TRBJ2-7 matches the end of the DNA better, so the J call may be wrong. Per germline, CDR1 SGHDT and CDR2 YYEEEE. There are 14 residues in the CDR3. CDR3 residues: CASSLITGAYEQYF. CDR3 DNA: TGTGCCAGCAGCTTGATAACGGGAGCCTACGAGCAGTACTTC.

In DNA, the CDR3 is TGTGCCAGTAGTATCCGGGAGGGGGCTGATACGCAGTATTTT. Its translation: CASSIREGADTQYF. The chain has TRBV19 and TRBJ2-3; D possibly corresponds to TRBD2 (8 bases). With 3 bases removed from V and 6 bases from J, the gap between germline ends came to 13 bases. The CDR3 spans 14 residues. CDR1 is LNHDA and CDR2 is SQIVND in the germline V gene (reference sequence).

The gene calls are TRBV2 and TRBJ2-1; D unclear. Trimming removed 5 bases at V and 8 bases at J, with 13 bases between. There are 13 residues in the CDR3. Germline values: CDR1 SNHLY, CDR2 FYNNEI. CDR3 DNA sequence: TGTGCCAGCAGTTTAGTGGGGTGGGATGAGCAGTTCTTC. Translated: CASSLVGWDEQFF. Full variable domain (outside the CDR3, taken from reference TRBV2 and TRBJ2-1): EPEVTQTPSHQVTQMGQEVILRCVPISNHLYFYWYRQILGQKVEFLVSFYNNEISEKSEIFDDQFSVERPDGSNFTLKIRSTKLEDSAMYFCASSLVGWDEQFFGPGTRLTVL.